These 26 T cell receptor beta chains share one sample of origin, sequenced in a study of CD8 T cells in ankylosing spondylitis. Study-wide points: Roughly eight highly homologous variants made up a TCR beta motif, and this motif appeared characteristic of ankylosing spondylitis blood.

For these TCRs, the target antigens are not known. MiXCR was run by TCRdb on the 5' RACE reads, yielding one entry per CDR3 protein. The sample holds approximately 440,000 distinct CDR3 sequences, 17% seen once. The sequenced sample consisted of blood, either unsorted or a sorted T cell fraction (not recorded which). Source of these receptors: a male donor with ankylosing spondylitis.

This clonotype has a handful of counts. The rearrangement uses TRBV7-9 and TRBJ2-3, with 8 bases lining up with TRBD1. Germline V gene data show CDR1 as SEHNR and CDR2 as FQNEAQ (reference sequence). The length of the CDR3 is 13 residues. Trimming cost V 10 bases and J 0 bases; bases outside gene matches: 3. The CDR3 DNA reads as TGTGCCAAGGGACAGGCTAGCACAGATACGCAGTATTTT. It encodes CAKGQASTDTQYF.

This clonotype was counted between two and nine times. The V and J genes are TRBV5-6 and TRBJ2-1; 14 nucleotides agree with TRBD2. V shed 1 base, J shed 4 bases, and the junction held 10 bases outside the gene matches. CDR3 size: 19 residues. The V gene's germline CDR1 is SGHDT and CDR2 YYEEEE. Here the CDR3 DNA reads TGTGCCAGCAGCTTGAGGACTAGCGGGAGGCCGAGTCAATACAATGAGCAGTTCTTC. Its translation: CASSLRTSGRPSQYNEQFF. The variable domain in full, with the rest retrieved from reference TRBV5-6 and TRBJ2-1, is DAGVTQSPTHLIKTRGQQVTLRCSPKSGHDTVSWYQQALGQGPQFIFQYYEEEERQRGNFPDRFSGHQFPNYSSELNVNALLLGDSALYLCASSLRTSGRPSQYNEQFFGPGTRLTVL.

This clonotype was counted between two and nine times. This rearrangement joins TRBV3-1 to TRBJ2-2; D is possibly TRBD1 or TRBD2 (5 bases each). V lost 0 bases and J 0 bases, leaving 8 bases between the germline ends. The CDR3 totals 16 residues. The germline CDR1 and CDR2 sequences are LGHDT and YNNKEL (reference sequence). CDR3 nucleotide sequence: TGTGCCAGCAGCCAAGAGGGGGTAGCGAACACCGGGGAGCTGTTTTTT. Protein product: CASSQEGVANTGELFF.

The table lists this clonotype with a few counts. V and J are TRBV20-1 and TRBJ2-3, with a tentative D call TRBD1 (6 bases). This CDR3 region has 18 residues. The germline V gene has CDR1 DFQATT and CDR2 SNEGSKA (reference sequence). V lost 3 bases and J 0 bases, leaving 22 bases between the germline ends. This chain's CDR3 is CSASSWGRRGQSTDTQYF. CDR3 nucleotide sequence: TGCAGTGCTAGTTCGTGGGGGCGCCGAGGACAAAGCACAGATACGCAGTATTTT.

The chain joins TRBV27 to TRBJ2-7, with 8 bases fitting TRBD1. Per germline, CDR1 MNHEY and CDR2 SMNVEV (reference sequence). There are 14 residues in the CDR3. Unmatched junction bases numbered 9, after V lost 6 bases and J lost 5 bases. The CDR3 here is CASSARQGHHEQYF. The CDR3 DNA sequence: TGTGCCAGCAGCGCCCGACAGGGGCATCACGAGCAGTACTTC.

The chain recombines TRBV4-1 with TRBJ2-3, with TRBD1 matching over 9 bases. The CDR3 contains 15 residues. V was pared by 5 bases and J by 4 bases, with 7 bases of the junction left unmatched. Germline lookup yields CDR1 MGHRA and CDR2 YSYEKL. CDR3 nucleotide sequence: TGCGCCAGCAGCTACAGGGGGCGGGATGCAGATACGCAGTATTTT. Amino acids: CASSYRGRDADTQYF.

The chain employs TRBV27 and TRBJ1-1; a weak D match, TRBD1 (5 bases). Germline V lookup: CDR1 MNHEY, CDR2 SMNVEV (reference sequence). This CDR3 region has 15 residues. The V and J ends lost 5 bases and 0 bases respectively, with 13 bases between them. CDR3 in DNA: TGTGCCAGCAGTCCCCCGGGACCCCTGAACACTGAAGCTTTCTTT. Its protein is CASSPPGPLNTEAFF.

This clonotype was seen only a few times. This chain connects TRBV30 to TRBJ1-1, with TRBD1 matching over 11 bases. The V and J ends lost 2 bases and 1 base, in that order; junction bases with no gene match: 6. Germline CDR1 and CDR2: GTSNPN and SVGIG (reference sequence). The CDR3 has 16 amino acids. The CDR3 spells CAWSRRDRGTNTEAFF. DNA of the CDR3: TGTGCCTGGAGTCGCCGGGACAGGGGGACGAACACTGAAGCTTTCTTT.

This clonotype has more than one count but fewer than ten. V and J are TRBV6-2 or TRBV6-3 and TRBJ2-5; D is uncertain. The CDR3 sequence is 12 residues long. V was shortened by 7 bases and J by 2 bases, with 8 bases between the two germline ends. The germline CDR1 and CDR2 sequences are MNHEY and SVGEGT. CDR3 DNA sequence: TGTGCCAGCAAGGTCGGGCAAGAGACCCAGTACTTC. It specifies CASKVGQETQYF.

In its sample, this clonotype was seen a few times. The CDR3 DNA is TGTGCCAGCAGCCAAGATTGGAGCACAGATACGCAGTATTTT. Amino acids: CASSQDWSTDTQYF. J is TRBJ2-3 and V is TRBV4-2; D remains unclear. V was shortened by 0 bases and J by 0 bases, with 4 bases between the two germline ends. The CDR3 covers 14 residues. The germline V gene encodes CDR1 LGHNA and CDR2 YNFKEQ.

The rearrangement links TRBV6-5 to TRBJ2-7; 7 nucleotides match TRBD1. The trim removed 8 bases at V and 3 bases at J, leaving 4 bases unmatched. The CDR3 contains 12 residues. CDR1 is MNHEY and CDR2 is SVGAGI in the germline V gene. CDR3 residues: CASQGESYEQYF. The CDR3 bases are TGTGCCAGCCAGGGGGAGAGCTACGAGCAGTACTTC.

The chain joins TRBV7-3 to TRBJ2-5, with D unclear. Trimming took 4 bases from V and 3 from J, leaving 9 bases between them. The length of the CDR3 is 13 residues. Per the germline V gene, CDR1 is SGHTA and CDR2 is FQGTGA. CDR3 bases: TGTGCCAGCAGCTCGACACCTAAAGAGACCCAGTACTTC. Translating it yields CASSSTPKETQYF.

This clonotype was seen a few times. The rearrangement joins TRBV20-1 to TRBJ2-3; D is uncertain. CDR3 size: 11 residues. Trimming pared 4 bases from V and 2 bases from J, leaving 4 bases between. Germline V gene sequence: CDR1 DFQATT, CDR2 SNEGSKA (reference sequence). CDR3 loop: CSAIFTDTQYF. DNA for the CDR3: TGCAGTGCTATATTCACAGATACGCAGTATTTT.

Ten or more counts support this clonotype. The CDR3 loop is CASRTSGGLLTGELFF. The CDR3 DNA reads TGTGCCAGCAGAACTAGCGGGGGACTGCTCACCGGGGAGCTGTTTTTT. V is TRBV12-3 or TRBV12-4 and J is TRBJ2-2; 11 nucleotides agree with TRBD2. The CDR3 is 16 amino acids. With 6 bases clipped from V and 4 bases from J, the junction kept 7 bases outside the gene matches.

Only one count was recorded for this clonotype. The V call is TRBV7-8, the J call TRBJ1-6, with TRBD1 as a possible D gene (5 bases). There are 15 residues in the CDR3. Trimming cost V 1 base and J 8 bases, with 12 bases left between them. Germline CDR1 is SGHVS and CDR2 is FQNEAQ. CDR3: CASSLVAGWDSPLHF. As DNA, the CDR3 is TGTGCCAGCAGCTTAGTAGCAGGGTGGGATTCACCCCTCCACTTT.

This clonotype was counted between two and nine times. The gene calls are TRBV18 and TRBJ2-1; 7 bases agree with TRBD2. Germline CDR1 reads KGHSH; CDR2 reads LQKENI. The CDR3 is 16 residues long. The V segment lost 7 bases and the J segment 0 bases; nucleotides outside the gene matches: 9. CDR3 residues: CASLKGGGGSYNEQFF. CDR3 sequence (DNA): TGTGCCAGCTTAAAAGGCGGGGGAGGCTCCTACAATGAGCAGTTCTTC.

This clonotype has a handful of counts. The chain employs TRBV4-2 and TRBJ1-5; D not resolved. The length of the CDR3 is 18 residues. Germline V gene data show CDR1 as LGHNA and CDR2 as YNFKEQ. V was shortened by 0 bases and J by 0 bases, with 15 bases between the two germline ends. The CDR3 region has the DNA TGTGCCAGCAGCCAAGATTCGTCGGTCAAGTATAGCAATCAGCCCCAGCATTTT. Protein: CASSQDSSVKYSNQPQHF.

This clonotype has just a few counts. This chain joins TRBV3-1 and TRBJ1-2; D is unclear. Trimming left V 1 base short and J 2 bases short, with 8 bases between. Germline V lookup: CDR1 LGHDT, CDR2 YNNKEL (reference sequence). The CDR3 has 14 residues. This chain's CDR3 is CASSQGKWNYGYTF. CDR3 DNA sequence: TGTGCCAGCAGCCAAGGGAAGTGGAACTATGGCTACACCTTC.

This chain connects TRBV3-1 to TRBJ2-7, with 7 bases matching TRBD2. Germline lookup yields CDR1 LGHDT and CDR2 YNNKEL (reference sequence). This CDR3 spans 15 amino acids. The ends lost 5 bases at V and 7 bases at J; junction bases unmatched: 14. The CDR3 nucleotides are TGTGCCAGCAGCAAAACCTGGGCGGGAGTTTTGGAGCAGTACTTC. This encodes CASSKTWAGVLEQYF.

This clonotype was counted between two and nine times. J is TRBJ2-7 and V is TRBV12-3 or TRBV12-4; 10 nucleotides line up with TRBD1. The CDR3 contains 15 residues. Trimming cost V 3 bases and J 2 bases; bases outside gene matches: 4. CDR3: CASSFRGQGPYEQYF. The CDR3 DNA reads as TGTGCCAGCAGTTTTAGGGGACAGGGGCCCTACGAGCAGTACTTC.

The chain links TRBV5-1 to TRBJ2-7; TRBD1 matches at 8 bases. Losses at the gene ends were 4 bases for V and 1 base for J; bases not matched to a gene: 7. CDR1 and CDR2 from the germline V gene are SGHRS and YFSETQ. CDR3 size: 15 residues. For the CDR3, the DNA is TGCGCCAGCAGCATACAGGGGGACTCATCCTACGAGCAGTACTTC. It codes for CASSIQGDSSYEQYF.

This clonotype was picked up a small number of times. The chain recombines TRBV4-2 with TRBJ1-2; TRBD1 matches at 7 bases. Trimming removed 0 bases from V and 0 bases from J; junction bases left unmatched: 4. The germline V gene encodes CDR1 LGHNA and CDR2 YNFKEQ. The CDR3 loop spans 16 amino acids. The CDR3 reads CASSQDQGEANYGYTF. The CDR3, as DNA: TGTGCCAGCAGCCAAGACCAGGGGGAAGCTAACTATGGCTACACCTTC.

In this sample, this clonotype turned up many times. This chain uses TRBV24-1 with TRBJ1-2; D is uncertain. Looked up from germline, CDR1 is KGHDR and CDR2 is SFDVKD. CDR3 length: 11 amino acids. V lost 4 bases, J lost 7 bases, and 6 bases lay in between. Here the CDR3 DNA reads TGTGCCACCAGTGAGGCAGGTGGCTACACCTTC. Its protein product is CATSEAGGYTF.

The V call is TRBV28, the J call TRBJ2-6; D uncertain. V was cut by 6 bases and J by 0 bases, with 12 bases left in between. From germline, CDR1 is MDHEN and CDR2 SYDVKM. The CDR3 runs 16 residues. CDR3 sequence: CASSPLKSSGANVLTF. The CDR3 nucleotides are TGTGCCAGCAGCCCCCTTAAAAGCTCTGGGGCCAACGTCCTGACTTTC.

This clonotype turned up a few times. The V and J genes are TRBV2 and TRBJ1-6; D remains unclear. The length of the CDR3 is 14 residues. The V end lost 2 bases, the J end lost 9 bases, and 11 bases lay between the germline ends. Germline CDR1 and CDR2: SNHLY and FYNNEI. The DNA for the CDR3 is TGTGCCAGCAGTGAACACGCCTTAGGTTCACCCCTCCACTTT. Translation gives CASSEHALGSPLHF.

This chain links TRBV7-9 with TRBJ1-4, with unresolved D. Trimming removed 3 bases from V and 6 bases from J, with 11 bases in between. Germline V gives CDR1 SEHNR, CDR2 FQNEAQ (reference sequence). The CDR3 length is 14 residues. The DNA for the CDR3 is TGTGCCAGCAGCTTTAAGGGTGGGGATGAAAAACTGTTTTTT. It codes for CASSFKGGDEKLFF.